This section outlines one TCR beta chain sequence together with its context. Its antigen is currently unknown. The record originates from a study of cytomegalovirus exposure and HLA in healthy donors. The CDR3 contains 19 residues. The trim removed 0 bases at V and 1 base at J, leaving 11 bases unmatched. Germline V CDR1 and CDR2: SGHNT, YYREEE (reference sequence). Study-wide results and caveats: It was reported in a later analysis that an Asian-associated ancestry cluster showed fewer N-insertions than the approximately 700-donor mean. Accurate HLA-A and HLA-B prediction from TCR beta sequences was reported for most subjects. While the bulk of TCR sequences proved rare, some public TCRs turned up in many donors.

Primers: 60 Vbeta forward and 13 Jbeta reverse. This table comes from immunoSEQ multiplex PCR, and its TCRdb copy is limited to in-frame clones, with some not included. The data contain some 220,000 clones, around four fifths of them singletons. Donors were ostensibly healthy at sampling, although undocumented immune exposures were probable. The clonotype originates from a woman aged 55-69 years in good health and CMV-seropositive. The sequenced sample was PBMCs. The genes are TRBV5-4 and TRBJ1-1; 11 bases line up with TRBD1. The CDR3 spells CASSLGGTGGALANTEAFF. The CDR3 region has the DNA TGTGCCAGCAGCTTGGGGGGGACAGGGGGAGCATTGGCGAACACTGAAGCTTTCTTT.